A single sample gave rise to the 32 T cell receptor beta chains below, sequenced in a study of blood T cell repertoires in COVID-19 (dated by TCRdb to between 2020 and 2021). The method behind the library was the immunoSEQ multiplex PCR assay. Here the immuneACCESS table is served through TCRdb, limited to in-frame sequences with V and J called. Missing clones are a known gap in these copies; in checked studies unresolved V genes cover under half, and the rest lacks a known reason. This sample is represented by roughly 70,000 clones; about 80% of them were singletons. The top ten clones comprise 18% of the sample. Sequencing was done on a sample of peripheral blood. The origin of the receptors is a man in his sixties or seventies who had recovered from COVID-19.

V gene TRBV28 combines with J gene TRBJ2-6; 12 positions agree with TRBD1. The CDR3 has 18 residues. Germline V gene sequence: CDR1 MDHEN, CDR2 SYDVKM. V dropped 5 bases and J dropped 3; count of bases not matched to a gene: 8. The CDR3 DNA follows: TGTGCCAGCAGTCCATCCGGGACAGGGGGCTTTGGGGCCAACGTCCTGACTTTC. Residues: CASSPSGTGGFGANVLTF.

V usage is TRBV19 and J usage is TRBJ1-1; the D gene is possibly TRBD1 (6 bases). Looked up from germline, CDR1 is LNHDA and CDR2 is SQIVND (reference sequence). The V and J ends lost 2 bases and 8 bases respectively, with 12 bases between them. The CDR3 consists of 13 residues. CDR3: CASSISGVREAFF. In nucleotides, the CDR3 is TGTGCCAGTAGTATATCAGGGGTCCGGGAAGCTTTCTTT.

This clone was seen just once. For the CDR3, the DNA is TGTGCCAGCAGCTTCTCGGGAAGCGGCTACGAGCAGTACTTC. It specifies CASSFSGSGYEQYF. V usage is TRBV11-2 and J usage is TRBJ2-7, with D perhaps TRBD2 (5 bases). V lost 3 bases and J 3 bases, leaving 12 bases between the germline ends. CDR3 size: 14 residues. Per the germline V gene, CDR1 is SGHAT and CDR2 is FQNNGV.

The rearrangement links TRBV7-8 to TRBJ1-1; 9 positions match TRBD1. CDR3 length: 17 residues. The ends lost 5 bases at V and 4 bases at J; junction bases unmatched: 14. Germline CDR1 is SGHVS and CDR2 is FQNEAQ. The CDR3, as DNA: TGTGCCAGCAGCGAACAACCAACCGGGACAGGGCCCACTGAAGCTTTCTTT. Its protein product is CASSEQPTGTGPTEAFF.

In this sample, this clone turned up once. CDR3 coding DNA: TGTGCCATCAGTGAGTCGGACAGGGAAAATGAGCAGTTCTTC. Amino acid sequence: CAISESDRENEQFF. The V gene is TRBV10-3, the J gene TRBJ2-1, with TRBD1 matching over 8 bases. Trimming at V came to 0 bases and at J to 7 bases, leaving 2 bases not matched to a gene. This CDR3 is 14 amino acids long. CDR1 and CDR2 (germline): ENHRY, SYGVKD.

This clone was found once. The CDR3 bases are TGTGCCAGCAGTTTAGAACAGGGTTTCTACGAGCAGTACTTC. Translation: CASSLEQGFYEQYF. The rearrangement uses TRBV27 and TRBJ2-7; tentatively, D is TRBD1 (6 bases). The CDR3 sequence is 14 residues long. Per the germline V gene, CDR1 is MNHEY and CDR2 is SMNVEV (reference sequence). The V end was cut by 2 bases, the J end by 3 bases, with 11 bases between.

The rearrangement uses TRBV7-8 and TRBJ2-7; 16 nucleotides line up with TRBD2. The germline CDR1 and CDR2 sequences are SGHVS and FQNEAQ. The CDR3 extends over 17 amino acids. The trim removed 4 bases at V and 4 bases at J, leaving 7 bases unmatched. CDR3 protein: CASSSGLAGGYLYEQYF. Written as DNA, the CDR3 is TGTGCCAGCAGCTCGGGACTAGCGGGAGGGTATCTTTACGAGCAGTACTTC.

This rearrangement joins TRBV6-5 to TRBJ1-5; a possible D gene is TRBD1 (6 bases). Germline V CDR1 and CDR2: MNHEY, SVGAGI. CDR3 length: 14 residues. Trimming shortened V by 8 bases and J by 0 bases, and 11 bases separated the two germline ends. The DNA of the CDR3 is TGTGCCAGCCAGACAGGACCTAGCAATCAGCCCCAGCATTTT. It translates to CASQTGPSNQPQHF.

The genes are TRBV6-5 and TRBJ1-3; no reliable D call. CDR1 is MNHEY and CDR2 is SVGAGI in the germline V gene. The CDR3 has 13 residues. With 8 bases removed from V and 0 bases from J, the gap between germline ends came to 8 bases. CDR3 sequence: CASAESSGNTIYF. The CDR3 bases are TGTGCCAGCGCTGAGAGCTCTGGAAACACCATATATTTT.

This chain uses TRBV28 with TRBJ2-7, with D unclear. V gave up 6 bases and J gave up 5 bases, with 11 bases separating them. The CDR3 spans 12 residues. Germline CDR1 is MDHEN and CDR2 is SYDVKM. The DNA for the CDR3 is TGTGCCAGCAGATCCGAAGCCCACGAGCAGTACTTC. Protein sequence: CASRSEAHEQYF.

The J gene is TRBJ1-1, the V gene TRBV18; D is possibly TRBD1 (6 bases). The germline V gene encodes CDR1 KGHSH and CDR2 LQKENI. Trimming pared 3 bases from V and 4 bases from J, leaving 18 bases between. This CDR3 comprises 16 residues. The CDR3 sequence is CASSPLGARGSTEAFF. The CDR3 bases are TGTGCCAGCTCACCCCTGGGGGCCAGAGGCAGCACTGAAGCTTTCTTT.

This chain links TRBV27 with TRBJ2-2; TRBD1 matches at 11 bases. This CDR3 has 16 amino acids. The J segment lost 7 bases and the V segment lost 4 bases, leaving 8 bases of the junction unmatched. Germline loops: CDR1 MNHEY, CDR2 SMNVEV (reference sequence). The CDR3 sequence: CASSSPGQGVNGELFF. CDR3 in DNA: TGTGCCAGCAGTTCTCCGGGACAGGGGGTCAACGGGGAGCTGTTTTTT.

This chain uses TRBV10-3 with TRBJ1-6, with TRBD1 matching over 9 bases. There are 15 residues in the CDR3. With 0 bases clipped from V and 7 bases from J, the junction kept 1 base outside the gene matches. CDR1 is ENHRY and CDR2 is SYGVKD in the germline V gene. The DNA for the CDR3 is TGTGCCATCAGTGAGTCGGACAGGGGAAATTCACCCCTCCACTTT. Protein product: CAISESDRGNSPLHF.

The chain carries TRBV30 and TRBJ1-3, with TRBD1 as a possible D gene (5 bases). V lost 1 base and J 3 bases, leaving 10 bases between the germline ends. Germline-derived CDR1 and CDR2 are GTSNPN and SVGIG (reference sequence). This CDR3 is built from 14 residues. The CDR3 DNA sequence: TGTGCCTGGAGTGATGGGGCGAATGGAAACACCATATATTTT. This gives the protein CAWSDGANGNTIYF.

The gene calls are TRBV6-5 and TRBJ1-1, with 8 positions matching TRBD1. The J segment lost 10 bases and the V segment lost 2 bases, leaving 6 bases of the junction unmatched. Germline lookup yields CDR1 MNHEY and CDR2 SVGAGI. This CDR3 is 13 amino acids long. The chain's CDR3 is CASSYGQGPLAFF. For the CDR3, the DNA is TGTGCCAGCAGTTACGGACAGGGCCCTTTAGCTTTCTTT.

The chain joins TRBV5-5 to TRBJ2-3; 13 bases are shared with TRBD2. V trimming: 0 bases; J trimming: 0 bases; junction bases outside the gene matches: 7. The germline V gene encodes CDR1 SGHKS and CDR2 YYEKEE (reference sequence). This CDR3 region has 19 residues. The CDR3 sequence is CASSLVEGLAGSSTDTQYF. The CDR3 DNA sequence: TGTGCCAGCAGCTTGGTAGAGGGACTAGCGGGGTCTAGCACAGATACGCAGTATTTT.

V gene TRBV4-2 combines with J gene TRBJ1-5; 9 bases are shared with TRBD1. The CDR3 length is 15 residues. Trimming removed 0 bases from V and 7 bases from J; junction bases left unmatched: 4. Per germline, CDR1 LGHNA and CDR2 YNFKEQ. The CDR3 DNA is TGTGCCAGCAGCCAAGAAACAGGGGGCAGCCAGCCCCAGCATTTT. As protein: CASSQETGGSQPQHF.

This clone was observed once. V usage is TRBV28 and J usage is TRBJ1-2; D not resolved. Trimming took off 2 bases at V and 5 bases at J, with 15 bases between the two ends. The CDR3 has 15 residues. CDR1 and CDR2 (germline): MDHEN, SYDVKM. CDR3 in amino acids: CASSLRRVSGYGYTF. CDR3 coding DNA: TGTGCCAGCAGTTTAAGGAGGGTCAGCGGTTATGGCTACACCTTC.

The V gene is TRBV27, the J gene TRBJ2-7; 7 bases fit TRBD2. V lost 4 bases, J lost 2 bases, and 8 bases stayed unmatched. Germline loops: CDR1 MNHEY, CDR2 SMNVEV (reference sequence). The CDR3 consists of 15 residues. The DNA for the CDR3 is TGTGCCAGCAGTTCCCAGGCGGGGGATCCCTACGAGCAGTACTTC. Translating gives CASSSQAGDPYEQYF.

This clone came up once. This chain connects TRBV14 to TRBJ2-2; TRBD2 might be the D (5 bases). Per the germline V gene, CDR1 is SGHDN and CDR2 is FVKESK. CDR3 length equals 14 residues. The germline V and J ends were trimmed by 0 bases and 5 bases, with 7 bases remaining between them. The CDR3 loop is CASSQDTGTGELFF. The CDR3 nucleotides are TGTGCCAGCAGCCAAGATACGGGAACCGGGGAGCTGTTTTTT.

The V call is TRBV9, the J call TRBJ1-5; D uncertain. This CDR3 is built from 15 residues. V lost 6 bases to trimming and J lost 2 bases, with 15 bases between them. From germline, CDR1 is SGDLS and CDR2 YYNGEE. The CDR3 loop reads CASTREVSGNQPQHF. The CDR3 DNA reads as TGTGCCAGCACCCGGGAGGTATCAGGCAATCAGCCCCAGCATTTT.

The CDR3 protein is CASSAQGVNTEAFF. In DNA form, the CDR3 reads TGTGCCAGCAGCGCGCAGGGGGTAAACACTGAAGCTTTCTTT. V is TRBV7-6 and J is TRBJ1-1, with TRBD1 matching over 7 bases. The V segment lost 5 bases and the J segment 2 bases; nucleotides outside the gene matches: 5. The CDR3 has 14 residues. Germline-derived CDR1 and CDR2 are SGHVS and FNYEAQ.

The chain employs TRBV6-2 or TRBV6-3 and TRBJ2-7, with TRBD2 identical over 8 bases. The CDR3 runs 13 residues. After removal of 4 bases from V and 2 bases from J, the junction contained 1 base not matched to a gene. Germline V gives CDR1 MNHEY, CDR2 SVGEGT. CDR3 in DNA: TGTGCCAGCAGTTTGGGACTAGCCTACGAGCAGTACTTC. Residues: CASSLGLAYEQYF.

The chain joins TRBV3-1 (or the pseudogene TRBV3-2) to TRBJ1-1, with TRBD1 identical over 7 bases. J lost 10 bases, V lost 4 bases, and 6 bases had no gene match. The CDR3 consists of 12 residues. CDR1 and CDR2 from the germline V gene are LGHDT and YNNKEL (reference sequence). Written as DNA, the CDR3 is TGTGCCAGCAGCCTGACAGGGTTTGTAGCTTTCTTT. Amino acid sequence: CASSLTGFVAFF.

This clone showed up just once. The chain is built from TRBV28 and TRBJ2-2; 8 bases align to TRBD1. The junction had 6 bases not matched to a gene; V was cut back by 5 bases and J by 4 bases. CDR1 is MDHEN, CDR2 SYDVKM, per germline. The CDR3 runs 15 residues. The CDR3 loop reads CASSRQGYPTGELFF. The CDR3 nucleotides read TGTGCCAGCAGTCGACAGGGGTACCCCACCGGGGAGCTGTTTTTT. Variable domain in full (rest from reference TRBV28 and TRBJ2-2): DVKVTQSSRYLVKRTGEKVFLECVQDMDHENMFWYRQDPGLGLRLIYFSYDVKMKEKGDIPEGYSVSREKKERFSLILESASTNQTSMYLCASSRQGYPTGELFFGEGSRLTVL.

The chain recombines TRBV5-6 with TRBJ2-6, with TRBD1 matching over 8 bases. V dropped 2 bases and J dropped 0; count of bases not matched to a gene: 4. CDR1 and CDR2 from the germline V gene are SGHDT and YYEEEE. There are 17 residues in the CDR3. The CDR3 nucleotides read TGTGCCAGCAGCTTCGGGACAGGCCACTCTGGGGCCAACGTCCTGACTTTC. It codes for CASSFGTGHSGANVLTF.

This clone was seen only a few times. Mismatch with germline at one junction end may stem from a read error. This chain links TRBV6-5 with TRBJ1-6, with 8 bases lining up with TRBD1. CDR3 size: 13 residues. CDR1 and CDR2 from the germline V gene are MNHEY and SVGAGI. In DNA, the CDR3 is TGTGCAACAGGGGGAGGCTATGATTCACCCCTCCACTTT. This sequence encodes CATGGGYDSPLHF.

V and J are TRBV10-3 and TRBJ2-7; TRBD1 matches 7 bases. Germline V gene data show CDR1 as ENHRY and CDR2 as SYGVKD. There are 18 residues in the CDR3. Trimming removed 0 bases from V and 3 bases from J; junction bases left unmatched: 14. The CDR3 sequence: CAISESPGQKRSYYEQYF. The DNA of the CDR3 is TGTGCCATCAGTGAGTCGCCGGGACAGAAAAGGAGTTACTACGAGCAGTACTTC.

This chain joins TRBV19 and TRBJ2-7, with a weak D call TRBD1 (6 bases). Trimming took off 4 bases at V and 1 base at J, with 17 bases between the two ends. This CDR3 comprises 16 residues. The germline CDR1 and CDR2 sequences are LNHDA and SQIVND (reference sequence). The CDR3 sequence: CASSRDRTFLSYEQYF. CDR3 in DNA: TGTGCCAGTAGTAGAGACAGGACATTTTTATCCTACGAGCAGTACTTC.

The chain links TRBV19 to TRBJ2-2, with D possibly matching TRBD2 (7 bases). V was clipped by 8 bases and J by 0 bases, with 13 bases between them. Looked up from germline, CDR1 is LNHDA and CDR2 is SQIVND (reference sequence). CDR3 length equals 15 residues. CDR3 nucleotide sequence: TGTGCCAGTTCAGGGGCGGGGGCGAACACCGGGGAGCTGTTTTTT. It encodes CASSGAGANTGELFF.

V gene TRBV27 combines with J gene TRBJ2-7; 8 nucleotides line up with TRBD1. V shed 4 bases, J shed 3 bases, and the junction held 8 bases outside the gene matches. Germline values: CDR1 MNHEY, CDR2 SMNVEV (reference sequence). The CDR3 runs to 15 residues. The CDR3, as DNA: TGTGCCAGCAGTTGGCAGGGGGCGCGAGGCTACGAGCAGTACTTC. Translated, it gives CASSWQGARGYEQYF.

The rearrangement links TRBV5-1 to TRBJ1-1; possibly TRBD1 for D (6 bases). The CDR3 sequence is 13 residues long. Germline V gene sequence: CDR1 SGHRS, CDR2 YFSETQ. The germline V and J ends were trimmed by 5 bases and 5 bases, with 13 bases remaining between them. The CDR3 sequence is CASRYRVGTEAFF. The CDR3 coding sequence is TGCGCCAGCAGGTACAGGGTTGGAACTGAAGCTTTCTTT.